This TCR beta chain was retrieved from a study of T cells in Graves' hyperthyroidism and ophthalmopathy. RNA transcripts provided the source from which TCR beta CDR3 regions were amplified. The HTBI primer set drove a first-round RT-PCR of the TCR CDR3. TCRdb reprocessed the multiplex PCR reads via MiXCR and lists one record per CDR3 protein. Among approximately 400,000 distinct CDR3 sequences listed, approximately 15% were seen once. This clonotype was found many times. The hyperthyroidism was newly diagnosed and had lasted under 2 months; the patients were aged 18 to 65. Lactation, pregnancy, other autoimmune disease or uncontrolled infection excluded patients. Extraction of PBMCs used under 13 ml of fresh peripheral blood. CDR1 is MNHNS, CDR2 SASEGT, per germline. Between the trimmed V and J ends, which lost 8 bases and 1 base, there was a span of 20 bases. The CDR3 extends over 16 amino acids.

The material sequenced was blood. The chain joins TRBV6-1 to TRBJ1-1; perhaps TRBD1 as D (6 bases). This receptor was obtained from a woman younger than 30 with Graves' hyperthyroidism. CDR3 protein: CASGSQATGQNTEAFF. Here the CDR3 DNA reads TGTGCCAGCGGAAGTCAGGCGACAGGCCAGAACACTGAAGCTTTCTTT.